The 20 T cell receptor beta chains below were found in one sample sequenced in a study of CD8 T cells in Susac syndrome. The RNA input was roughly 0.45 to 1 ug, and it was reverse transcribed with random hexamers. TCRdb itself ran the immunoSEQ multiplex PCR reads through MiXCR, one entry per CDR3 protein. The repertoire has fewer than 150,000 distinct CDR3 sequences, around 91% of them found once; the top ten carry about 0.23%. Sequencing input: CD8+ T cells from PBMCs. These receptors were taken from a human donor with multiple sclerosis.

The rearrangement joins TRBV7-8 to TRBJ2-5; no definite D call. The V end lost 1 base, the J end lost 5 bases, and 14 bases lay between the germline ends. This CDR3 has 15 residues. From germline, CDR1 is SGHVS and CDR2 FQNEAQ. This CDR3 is CASSLVGTVAETQYF. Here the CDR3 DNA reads TGTGCCAGCAGCTTAGTAGGAACAGTGGCTGAGACCCAGTACTTC.

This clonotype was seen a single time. The CDR3 coding sequence is TGTGCCAGCAGCCAAGGGGGGCGAACTGAAGCTTTCTTT. This gives the protein CASSQGGRTEAFF. The rearrangement uses TRBV7-9 and TRBJ1-1; D possibly corresponds to TRBD1 (6 bases). The CDR3 is 13 amino acids. Germline V gives CDR1 SEHNR, CDR2 FQNEAQ (reference sequence). V lost 5 bases, J lost 5 bases, and 12 bases lay in between.

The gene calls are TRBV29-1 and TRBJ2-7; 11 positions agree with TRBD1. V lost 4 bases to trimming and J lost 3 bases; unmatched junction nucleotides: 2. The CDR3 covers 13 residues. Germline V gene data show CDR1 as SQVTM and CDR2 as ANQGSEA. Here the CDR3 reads CSVAGTGGYEQYF. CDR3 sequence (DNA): TGCAGCGTTGCGGGGACAGGGGGCTACGAGCAGTACTTC.

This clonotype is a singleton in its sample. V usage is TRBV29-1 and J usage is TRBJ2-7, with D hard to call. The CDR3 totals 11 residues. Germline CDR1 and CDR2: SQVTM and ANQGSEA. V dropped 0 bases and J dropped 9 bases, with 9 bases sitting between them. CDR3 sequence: CSVEDGGLQYF. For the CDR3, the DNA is TGCAGCGTTGAAGATGGTGGATTGCAGTACTTC.

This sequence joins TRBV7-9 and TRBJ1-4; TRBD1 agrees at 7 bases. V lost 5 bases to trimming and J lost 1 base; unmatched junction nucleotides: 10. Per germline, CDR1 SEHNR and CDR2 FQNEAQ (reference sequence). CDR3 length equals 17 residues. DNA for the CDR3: TGTGCCAGCAGCCAACTTGGGACAGACTTAACTAATGAAAAACTGTTTTTT. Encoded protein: CASSQLGTDLTNEKLFF. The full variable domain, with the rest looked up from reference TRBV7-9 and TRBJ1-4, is DTGVSQNPRHKITKRGQNVTFRCDPISEHNRLYWYRQTLGQGPEFLTYFQNEAQLEKSRLLSDRFSAERPKGSFSTLEIQRTEQGDSAMYLCASSQLGTDLTNEKLFFGSGTQLSVL.

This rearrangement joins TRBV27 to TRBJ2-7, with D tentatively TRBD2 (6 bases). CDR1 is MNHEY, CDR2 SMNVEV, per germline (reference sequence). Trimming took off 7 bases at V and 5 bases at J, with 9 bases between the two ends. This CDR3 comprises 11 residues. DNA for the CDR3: TGTGCCAGCACAACGGGGGACGAGCAGTACTTC. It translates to CASTTGDEQYF.

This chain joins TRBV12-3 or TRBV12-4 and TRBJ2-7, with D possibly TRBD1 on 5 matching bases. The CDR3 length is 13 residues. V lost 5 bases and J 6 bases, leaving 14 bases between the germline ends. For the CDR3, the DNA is TGTGCCAGCAGTCCAATGGACATTTTCGAGCAGTACTTC. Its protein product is CASSPMDIFEQYF.

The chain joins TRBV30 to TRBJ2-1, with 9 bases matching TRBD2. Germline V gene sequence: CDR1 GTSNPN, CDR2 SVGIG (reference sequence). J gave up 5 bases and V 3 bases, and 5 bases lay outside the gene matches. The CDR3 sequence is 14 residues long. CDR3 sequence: CAWSGGRGNNEQFF. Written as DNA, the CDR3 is TGTGCCTGGAGCGGCGGGAGGGGTAACAATGAGCAGTTCTTC.

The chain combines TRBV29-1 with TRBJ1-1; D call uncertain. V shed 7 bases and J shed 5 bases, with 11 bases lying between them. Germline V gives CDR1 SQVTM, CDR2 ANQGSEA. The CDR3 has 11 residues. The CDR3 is CSAAEGTEAFF. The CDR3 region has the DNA TGCAGCGCCGCGGAAGGGACTGAAGCTTTCTTT.

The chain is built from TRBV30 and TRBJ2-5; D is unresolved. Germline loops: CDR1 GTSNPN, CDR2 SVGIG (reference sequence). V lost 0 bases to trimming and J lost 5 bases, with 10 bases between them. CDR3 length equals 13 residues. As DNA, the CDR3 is TGTGCCTGGAGTGTATACGGTCGCGAGACCCAGTACTTC. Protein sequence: CAWSVYGRETQYF.

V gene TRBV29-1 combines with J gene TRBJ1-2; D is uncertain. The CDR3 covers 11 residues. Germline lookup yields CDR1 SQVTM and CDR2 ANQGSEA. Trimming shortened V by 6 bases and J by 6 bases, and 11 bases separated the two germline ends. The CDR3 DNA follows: TGCAGCGTCAAGGGCAGTCATGGCTACACCTTC. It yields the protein CSVKGSHGYTF.

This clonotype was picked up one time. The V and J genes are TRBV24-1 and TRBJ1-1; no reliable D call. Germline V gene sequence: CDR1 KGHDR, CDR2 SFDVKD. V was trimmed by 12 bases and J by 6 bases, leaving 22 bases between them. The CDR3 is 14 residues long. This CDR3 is CALRPFLPVPEAFF. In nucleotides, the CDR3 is TGTGCCCTCCGTCCTTTCTTGCCGGTACCTGAAGCTTTCTTT.

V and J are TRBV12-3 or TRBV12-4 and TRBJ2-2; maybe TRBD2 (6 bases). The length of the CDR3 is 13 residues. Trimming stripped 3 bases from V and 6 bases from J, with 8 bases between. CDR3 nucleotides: TGTGCCAGCAGTTTCGGGACTGCCGGGGAGCTGTTTTTT. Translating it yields CASSFGTAGELFF.

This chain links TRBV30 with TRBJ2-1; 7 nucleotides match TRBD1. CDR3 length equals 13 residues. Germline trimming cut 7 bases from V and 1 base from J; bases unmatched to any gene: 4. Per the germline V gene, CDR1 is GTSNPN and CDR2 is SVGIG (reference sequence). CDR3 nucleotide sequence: TGTGCCTCAAGACAGGGATCCTACAATGAGCAGTTCTTC. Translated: CASRQGSYNEQFF.

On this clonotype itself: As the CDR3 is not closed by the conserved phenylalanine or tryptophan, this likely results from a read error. CDR3 DNA sequence: TGTGCCTGGAGTTTGGTGCGGGTAGACTCCTACGAGCAGTACTCC. Residues: CAWSLVRVDSYEQYS. The chain carries TRBV30 and TRBJ2-7; D perhaps matches TRBD2 (5 bases). This CDR3 region has 15 residues. CDR1 and CDR2 (germline): GTSNPN, SVGIG (reference sequence). Trimming removed 2 bases at V and 0 bases at J, with 14 bases between.

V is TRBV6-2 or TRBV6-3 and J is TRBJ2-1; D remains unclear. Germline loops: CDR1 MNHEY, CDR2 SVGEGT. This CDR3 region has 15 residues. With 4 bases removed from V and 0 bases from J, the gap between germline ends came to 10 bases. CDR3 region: CASSLLSSSYNEQFF. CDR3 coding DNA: TGTGCCAGCAGTTTACTCTCTAGCTCCTACAATGAGCAGTTCTTC.

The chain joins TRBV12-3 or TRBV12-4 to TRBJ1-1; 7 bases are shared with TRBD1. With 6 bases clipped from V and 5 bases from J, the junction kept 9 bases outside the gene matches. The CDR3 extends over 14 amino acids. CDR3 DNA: TGTGCCAGCAGGGCCGGACAGGACCCTACTGAAGCTTTCTTT. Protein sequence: CASRAGQDPTEAFF.

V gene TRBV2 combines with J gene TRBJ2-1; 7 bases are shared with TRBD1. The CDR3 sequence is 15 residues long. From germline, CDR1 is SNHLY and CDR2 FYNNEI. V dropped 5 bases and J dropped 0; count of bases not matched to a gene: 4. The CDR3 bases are TGTGCCAGCAGTTCCGGGACAGACTCCTACAATGAGCAGTTCTTC. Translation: CASSSGTDSYNEQFF.

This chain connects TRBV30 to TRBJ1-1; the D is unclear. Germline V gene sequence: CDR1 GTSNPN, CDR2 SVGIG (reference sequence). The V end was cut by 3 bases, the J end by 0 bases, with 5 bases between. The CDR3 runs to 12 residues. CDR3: CAWRPMNTEAFF. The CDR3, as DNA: TGTGCCTGGAGACCCATGAACACTGAAGCTTTCTTT.

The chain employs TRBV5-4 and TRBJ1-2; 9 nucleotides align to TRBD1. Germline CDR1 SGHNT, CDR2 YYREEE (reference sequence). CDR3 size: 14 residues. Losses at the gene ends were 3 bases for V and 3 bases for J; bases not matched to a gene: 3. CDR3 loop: CASSYTGGDYGYTF. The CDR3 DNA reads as TGTGCCAGCAGCTATACAGGGGGCGACTATGGCTACACCTTC.